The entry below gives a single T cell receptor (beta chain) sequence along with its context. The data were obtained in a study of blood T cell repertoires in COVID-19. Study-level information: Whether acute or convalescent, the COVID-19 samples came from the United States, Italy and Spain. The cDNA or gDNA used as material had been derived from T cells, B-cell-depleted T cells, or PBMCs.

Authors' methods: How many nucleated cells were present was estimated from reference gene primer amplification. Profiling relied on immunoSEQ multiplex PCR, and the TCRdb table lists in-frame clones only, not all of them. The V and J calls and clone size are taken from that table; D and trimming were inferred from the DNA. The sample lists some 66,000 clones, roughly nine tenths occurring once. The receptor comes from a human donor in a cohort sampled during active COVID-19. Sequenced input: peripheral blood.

The CDR3 nucleotides read TGTGCCATCAGTGAAGCTAGCGGGGGGGATGAGCAGTTCTTC. Protein product: CAISEASGGDEQFF. The rearrangement joins TRBV10-3 to TRBJ2-1; 12 nucleotides align to TRBD2. The CDR3 has 14 residues. Germline-derived CDR1 and CDR2 are ENHRY and SYGVKD. With V trimmed by 3 bases and J by 8 bases, 2 bases remained unmatched.